One sample yielded the 22 T cell receptor beta chains listed below, sequenced in a study of cytomegalovirus exposure and HLA in healthy donors. Both 60 Vbeta primers and 13 Jbeta primers went into the PCR. Some clones are missing from TCRdb's copy, which holds only in-frame ones; the method was immunoSEQ multiplex PCR. The sample consists of about 160,000 clones, roughly 79% of them appearing once. The material sequenced was PBMCs. The receptors were gathered from a woman aged 45 to 65 in good health and CMV-seropositive.

This clone turned up a few times. The genes are TRBV5-5 and TRBJ2-5, with D tentatively TRBD2 (6 bases). CDR1 is SGHKS, CDR2 YYEKEE, per germline (reference sequence). V shed 0 bases and J shed 5 bases, with 14 bases lying between them. The CDR3 is made up of 15 amino acids. This CDR3 is CASSLDSGHWETQYF. The CDR3 DNA reads TGTGCCAGCAGCTTGGATAGCGGCCACTGGGAGACCCAGTACTTC.

The chain recombines TRBV5-8 with TRBJ2-7; TRBD1 aligns across 8 bases. The CDR3 contains 16 residues. Germline trimming cut 3 bases from V and 2 bases from J; bases unmatched to any gene: 10. CDR1 SGHTS and CDR2 YDEGEE come from the germline V gene. CDR3 nucleotide sequence: TGTGCCAGCAGCTCCCGGACCGGGACAGGCACCTACGAGCAGTACTTC. Translating gives CASSSRTGTGTYEQYF.

This chain joins TRBV10-3 and TRBJ2-5; TRBD2 matches at 10 bases. The ends lost 0 bases at V and 1 base at J; junction bases unmatched: 8. This CDR3 has 18 amino acids. Per the germline V gene, CDR1 is ENHRY and CDR2 is SYGVKD. CDR3 coding DNA: TGTGCCATCAGTGAGTCACTCCTTAGCGGGGGGTTCCAAGAGACCCAGTACTTC. Protein sequence: CAISESLLSGGFQETQYF.

This clone was observed once. The chain links TRBV5-4 to TRBJ2-6; possibly TRBD1 for D (5 bases). The V end was cut by 4 bases, the J end by 1 base, with 12 bases between. Germline assignment: CDR1 SGHNT and CDR2 YYREEE (reference sequence). The CDR3 sequence is 16 residues long. The CDR3 DNA sequence: TGTGCCAGCAGCCAAGAGACAGCTTCTGGGGCCAACGTCCTGACTTTC. It yields the protein CASSQETASGANVLTF.

This chain uses TRBV7-2 with TRBJ2-7; no reliable D call. Germline V CDR1 and CDR2: SGHTA, FQGNSA. V dropped 4 bases and J dropped 0 bases, with 4 bases sitting between them. The CDR3 runs 12 residues. The CDR3 is CASSSVSYEQYF. Here the CDR3 DNA reads TGTGCCAGCAGCTCAGTCTCCTACGAGCAGTACTTC.

The rearrangement uses TRBV6-5 and TRBJ1-2, with a possible D match to TRBD1 (5 bases). Deletions cut 0 bases from V and 6 bases from J, with 8 bases between. CDR1 is MNHEY, CDR2 SVGAGI, per germline. The CDR3 is made up of 13 amino acids. The CDR3 protein is CASSYSRENGYTF. CDR3 bases: TGTGCCAGCAGTTACTCCAGGGAAAATGGCTACACCTTC.

CDR3 sequence: CAWRTSGGPPGQYF. The CDR3 coding sequence is TGTGCCTGGAGGACTAGCGGGGGCCCACCCGGGCAGTACTTC. This chain joins TRBV30 and TRBJ2-7; 12 positions agree with TRBD2. V shed 3 bases, J shed 9 bases, and the junction held 9 bases outside the gene matches. Germline V lookup: CDR1 GTSNPN, CDR2 SVGIG (reference sequence). The CDR3 runs to 14 residues.

V usage is TRBV5-6 and J usage is TRBJ1-3; the D gene is possibly TRBD1 (5 bases). Germline assignment: CDR1 SGHDT and CDR2 YYEEEE. The CDR3 length is 14 residues. The CDR3 DNA reads as TGTGCAAGCGGACGGGGGAACTCTGGAAACACCATATATTTT. As protein: CASGRGNSGNTIYF.

The chain combines TRBV2 with TRBJ1-3; D gene unclear. This CDR3 region has 16 residues. The V end was cut by 3 bases, the J end by 0 bases, with 12 bases between. The germline V gene encodes CDR1 SNHLY and CDR2 FYNNEI. CDR3 loop: CASSELAGSSGNTIYF. CDR3 in DNA: TGTGCCAGCAGTGAGTTGGCAGGCAGCTCTGGAAACACCATATATTTT.

The chain links TRBV19 to TRBJ1-5; 8 bases map to TRBD1. The germline V gene has CDR1 LNHDA and CDR2 SQIVND (reference sequence). The V gene end was trimmed by 5 bases and the J gene end by 3 bases; junction bases not matched to a gene: 9. The CDR3 runs to 16 residues. CDR3 region: CASSQEDRDFNQPQHF. CDR3 sequence (DNA): TGTGCCAGTAGTCAAGAGGACAGGGATTTCAATCAGCCCCAGCATTTT.

V gene TRBV19 combines with J gene TRBJ1-2, with TRBD1 matching over 7 bases. The CDR3 has 19 amino acids. V lost 3 bases, J lost 8 bases, and 24 bases stayed unmatched. Germline CDR1 is LNHDA and CDR2 is SQIVND (reference sequence). CDR3 region: CASSINVGLGTRQGRGYTF. CDR3 coding DNA: TGTGCCAGTAGTATCAATGTTGGCCTCGGGACCAGACAGGGACGAGGCTACACCTTC.

The CDR3 DNA sequence: TGTGCCAGCAGCCACACAGGGGGATCCATATATTTT. Amino acids: CASSHTGGSIYF. The chain combines TRBV7-2 with TRBJ1-3; 8 positions agree with TRBD1. The CDR3 contains 12 residues. V shed 5 bases and J 11 bases; nucleotides not matched to a gene: 5. The germline V gene encodes CDR1 SGHTA and CDR2 FQGNSA.

Only one count was recorded for this clone. This chain joins TRBV6-5 and TRBJ1-4; D is perhaps TRBD1 (5 bases). CDR1 and CDR2 from the germline V gene are MNHEY and SVGAGI. CDR3 length: 13 amino acids. V was cut by 6 bases and J by 10 bases, with 15 bases left in between. CDR3 sequence reads: CASRGSGIRKLFF. For the CDR3, the DNA is TGTGCCAGCAGAGGGTCAGGGATCAGAAAACTGTTTTTT.

The V gene is TRBV7-2, the J gene TRBJ1-4, with 9 nucleotides matching TRBD1. Looked up from germline, CDR1 is SGHTA and CDR2 is FQGNSA. Unmatched junction bases numbered 17, after V lost 1 base and J lost 8 bases. This CDR3 comprises 19 residues. In nucleotides, the CDR3 is TGTGCCAGCAGCTTAGGCTTCAATCGAGGGGACAGGGCCGACGAAAAACTGTTTTTT. Its protein product is CASSLGFNRGDRADEKLFF.

The DNA for the CDR3 is TGTGCCAGCTCACCGTTGGCGGGGGGCGGCACAGATACGCAGTATTTT. Amino acids: CASSPLAGGGTDTQYF. The genes are TRBV18 and TRBJ2-3; TRBD2 aligns across 8 bases. The CDR3 is made up of 16 amino acids. Germline V lookup: CDR1 KGHSH, CDR2 LQKENI. The V gene end was trimmed by 3 bases and the J gene end by 1 base; junction bases not matched to a gene: 6.

This clone was observed a handful of times. The V gene is TRBV6-1, the J gene TRBJ1-4; 8 bases line up with TRBD1. In germline, CDR1 is MNHNS, CDR2 SASEGT. V shed 2 bases, J shed 8 bases, and the junction held 10 bases outside the gene matches. CDR3 size: 16 residues. CDR3 amino acids: CASSEQGARGREKLFF. The CDR3 region has the DNA TGTGCCAGCAGTGAACAGGGGGCGCGGGGACGGGAAAAACTGTTTTTT.

V is TRBV27 and J is TRBJ2-7, with D possibly matching TRBD2 (6 bases). The CDR3 is 14 amino acids. V was shortened by 6 bases and J by 1 base, with 13 bases between the two germline ends. The germline V gene encodes CDR1 MNHEY and CDR2 SMNVEV (reference sequence). The CDR3 loop reads CASRTPGLSYEQYF. CDR3 DNA: TGTGCCAGCAGAACCCCCGGACTATCCTACGAGCAGTACTTC.

The V call is TRBV28, the J call TRBJ1-1; D possibly corresponds to TRBD1 (5 bases). Germline V gene data show CDR1 as MDHEN and CDR2 as SYDVKM. Trimming removed 0 bases from V and 1 base from J, with 9 bases in between. CDR3 length: 15 residues. CDR3 nucleotides: TGTGCCAGCAGTTTATGGGTAACAGGGAACACTGAAGCTTTCTTT. Translated: CASSLWVTGNTEAFF.

V usage is TRBV5-4 and J usage is TRBJ2-7; 9 bases agree with TRBD2. The ends lost 4 bases at V and 6 bases at J; junction bases unmatched: 8. The germline V gene encodes CDR1 SGHNT and CDR2 YYREEE (reference sequence). The CDR3 spans 14 residues. The chain's CDR3 is CASSQPGTSPEQYF. The CDR3 nucleotides are TGTGCCAGCAGCCAACCCGGGACTAGCCCCGAGCAGTACTTC.

The gene calls are TRBV27 and TRBJ1-5; 8 nucleotides line up with TRBD1. V lost 7 bases and J lost 1; bases outside the gene matches: 6. The V gene's germline CDR1 is MNHEY and CDR2 SMNVEV (reference sequence). The CDR3 is 15 amino acids. The CDR3 region has the DNA TGTGCCAGCATCGGACAGGGCACCAGCAATCAGCCCCAGCATTTT. The encoded protein is CASIGQGTSNQPQHF.

V and J are TRBV2 and TRBJ2-7, with a weak D call TRBD1 (6 bases). CDR1 and CDR2 from the germline V gene are SNHLY and FYNNEI. The CDR3 is 15 amino acids. The V gene lost 6 bases and the J gene lost 6 bases, with 21 bases spanning the gap. In DNA form, the CDR3 reads TGTGCCAGCAGAAAAACGGACAGAACCCAAAGCGAGCAGTACTTC. Its translation: CASRKTDRTQSEQYF.

The rearrangement uses TRBV27 and TRBJ1-2; possibly TRBD1 for D (5 bases). Germline CDR1 is MNHEY and CDR2 is SMNVEV (reference sequence). The CDR3 length is 15 residues. V was clipped by 0 bases and J by 7 bases, with 15 bases between them. The CDR3 nucleotides read TGTGCCAGCAGTTTATCGAGGTCTTCAGGGCTTGGCTACACCTTC. Translating gives CASSLSRSSGLGYTF.